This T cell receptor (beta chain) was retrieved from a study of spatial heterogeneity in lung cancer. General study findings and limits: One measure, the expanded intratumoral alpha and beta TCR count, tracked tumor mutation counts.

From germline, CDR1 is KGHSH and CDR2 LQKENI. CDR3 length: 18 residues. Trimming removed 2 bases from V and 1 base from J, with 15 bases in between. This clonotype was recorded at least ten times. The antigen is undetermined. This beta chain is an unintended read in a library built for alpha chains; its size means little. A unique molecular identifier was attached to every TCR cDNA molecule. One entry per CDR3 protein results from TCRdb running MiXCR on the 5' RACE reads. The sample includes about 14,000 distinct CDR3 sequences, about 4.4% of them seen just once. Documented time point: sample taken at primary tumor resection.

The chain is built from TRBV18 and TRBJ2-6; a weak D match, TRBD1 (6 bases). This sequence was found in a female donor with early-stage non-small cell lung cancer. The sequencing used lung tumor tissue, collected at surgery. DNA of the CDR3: TGTGCCAGCTCACCATCCACAGGGCCGAGATCTGGGGCCAACGTCCTGACTTTC. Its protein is CASSPSTGPRSGANVLTF.